One and the same sample provided the 17 T cell receptor beta chains below, sequenced in a study of blood T cell repertoires in COVID-19. TCRdb keeps only in-frame clones here, not all; method: immunoSEQ multiplex PCR. The sample shows 190,000 or so clones, about 80% of them seen only once. Sequenced sample: peripheral blood. These receptor sequences come from a human donor with acute or convalescent COVID-19. The donor label of this sample is uncertain.

This clone was picked up a small number of times. This rearrangement joins TRBV20-1 to TRBJ2-1; a possible D gene is TRBD1 (5 bases). Germline V CDR1 and CDR2: DFQATT, SNEGSKA (reference sequence). The CDR3 covers 11 residues. Trimming shortened V by 6 bases and J by 5 bases, and 8 bases separated the two germline ends. The CDR3 region is CSAQGNNEQFF. CDR3 bases: TGCAGTGCCCAGGGCAACAATGAGCAGTTCTTC.

Here the CDR3 DNA reads TGTGCCAGCAGCACCGGACAGGGGGGGGTAACAGATACGCAGTATTTT. It encodes CASSTGQGGVTDTQYF. V gene TRBV9 combines with J gene TRBJ2-3, with 10 bases that match TRBD1. Germline values: CDR1 SGDLS, CDR2 YYNGEE. V gave up 4 bases and J gave up 3 bases; unmatched junction bases: 8. The CDR3 covers 16 residues.

This clone was seen more than once but under ten times. The V call is TRBV6-5, the J call TRBJ1-2; 7 bases are a match to TRBD1. Germline V lookup: CDR1 MNHEY, CDR2 SVGAGI. J gave up 5 bases and V 6 bases, and 9 bases lay outside the gene matches. The CDR3 loop spans 14 amino acids. DNA for the CDR3: TGTGCCAGCAGCTTTCAACAGGGGTCGTATGGCTACACCTTC. Encoded protein: CASSFQQGSYGYTF.

The V gene is TRBV6-5, the J gene TRBJ1-2; 8 nucleotides align to TRBD1. Germline trimming cut 2 bases from V and 8 bases from J; bases unmatched to any gene: 13. CDR1 MNHEY and CDR2 SVGAGI come from the germline V gene. This CDR3 has 16 amino acids. This CDR3 is CASSYGRPGTGGGYTF. Written as DNA, the CDR3 is TGTGCCAGCAGTTACGGAAGGCCCGGGACAGGAGGCGGCTACACCTTC.

V gene TRBV7-9 combines with J gene TRBJ2-1; possibly TRBD1 for D (5 bases). Germline CDR1 SEHNR, CDR2 FQNEAQ (reference sequence). Trimming removed 7 bases from V and 0 bases from J, with 16 bases in between. This CDR3 region has 16 residues. DNA for the CDR3: TGTGCCAGCATCCGGAACCCCAGGGTCTCCTACAATGAGCAGTTCTTC. It codes for CASIRNPRVSYNEQFF.

The chain is built from TRBV5-4 and TRBJ2-1, with D maybe TRBD1 (5 bases). The germline V and J ends were trimmed by 2 bases and 4 bases, with 19 bases remaining between them. The CDR3 runs to 17 residues. CDR1 is SGHNT and CDR2 is YYREEE in the germline V gene (reference sequence). CDR3 DNA: TGTGCCAGCAGCTTAGGGATAGGGGCGACTCGTTACAATGAGCAGTTCTTC. It translates to CASSLGIGATRYNEQFF.

This sequence joins TRBV7-2 and TRBJ2-2; 13 bases map to TRBD2. This CDR3 has 18 amino acids. Per germline, CDR1 SGHTA and CDR2 FQGNSA. Trimming removed 5 bases from V and 7 bases from J; junction bases left unmatched: 13. The chain's CDR3 is CASSLRTSGRASGGELFF. The CDR3 DNA reads as TGTGCCAGCAGCCTTAGAACTAGCGGGAGGGCCTCCGGCGGGGAGCTGTTTTTT.

The count of this clone is one. The chain joins TRBV12-3 or TRBV12-4 to TRBJ1-2, with D unresolved. V was shortened by 1 base and J by 5 bases, with 8 bases between the two germline ends. This CDR3 spans 13 amino acids. CDR3 DNA: TGTGCCAGCAGTTTAGTAGCCAGATATGGCTACACCTTC. Protein sequence: CASSLVARYGYTF.

The chain combines TRBV27 with TRBJ1-2; D may be TRBD1 (6 bases). Trimming cost V 10 bases and J 2 bases, with 23 bases left between them. This CDR3 has 16 amino acids. CDR1 and CDR2 (germline): MNHEY, SMNVEV (reference sequence). CDR3 DNA sequence: TGTGCCACTCAGGACTTTACAGGGAGTAAGAACTATGGCTACACCTTC. Its protein is CATQDFTGSKNYGYTF.

This clone came up a few times. V and J are TRBV3-1 (or the pseudogene TRBV3-2) and TRBJ1-1; D remains ambiguous. Trimming left V 2 bases short and J 11 bases short, with 15 bases between. CDR1 is LGHDT and CDR2 is YNNKEL in the germline V gene (reference sequence). The CDR3 is made up of 13 amino acids. DNA for the CDR3: TGTGCCAGCAGCCAAAGTCCCGCAATGAGGGCTTTCTTT. It yields the protein CASSQSPAMRAFF.

The rearrangement links TRBV5-4 to TRBJ1-2, with D hard to call. There are 13 residues in the CDR3. The germline V gene has CDR1 SGHNT and CDR2 YYREEE (reference sequence). Trimming cost V 0 bases and J 2 bases, with 5 bases left between them. CDR3 bases: TGTGCCAGCAGCTTGGCCCAGAACTATGGCTACACCTTC. Protein product: CASSLAQNYGYTF.

The V call is TRBV6-1, the J call TRBJ2-4; tentative D call: TRBD1 (6 bases). The CDR3 consists of 15 residues. The V gene's germline CDR1 is MNHNS and CDR2 SASEGT. V shed 3 bases and J shed 0 bases, with 9 bases lying between them. CDR3 protein: CASSDDRIAKNIQYF. CDR3 DNA: TGTGCCAGCAGTGACGACAGGATAGCCAAAAACATTCAGTACTTC.

The genes are TRBV30 and TRBJ1-5, with a tentative D call TRBD1 (5 bases). This CDR3 comprises 14 residues. Per the germline V gene, CDR1 is GTSNPN and CDR2 is SVGIG (reference sequence). V lost 0 bases, J lost 6 bases, and 12 bases lay in between. CDR3 loop: CAWSVLGEVQPQHF. In DNA form, the CDR3 reads TGTGCCTGGAGTGTCCTAGGGGAAGTTCAGCCCCAGCATTTT.

The chain recombines TRBV5-4 with TRBJ2-2; 8 bases are a match to TRBD2. Germline V CDR1 and CDR2: SGHNT, YYREEE (reference sequence). The CDR3 length is 14 residues. The V gene end was trimmed by 1 base and the J gene end by 6 bases; junction bases not matched to a gene: 2. The CDR3, as DNA: TGTGCCAGCAGCTTGACGGGAGGGGCCGGGGAGCTGTTTTTT. Encoded protein: CASSLTGGAGELFF.

This sequence joins TRBV14 and TRBJ1-1, with 8 bases matching TRBD1. V was clipped by 3 bases and J by 4 bases; unmatched bases: 19. In germline, CDR1 is SGHDN, CDR2 FVKESK. There are 19 residues in the CDR3. CDR3 sequence reads: CASSQITRGRRGLGTEAFF. DNA of the CDR3: TGTGCCAGCAGCCAGATTACCAGGGGGCGCCGTGGTTTAGGCACTGAAGCTTTCTTT.

This clone was counted a single time. The chain combines TRBV5-1 with TRBJ1-2; maybe TRBD1 (6 bases). CDR1 is SGHRS and CDR2 is YFSETQ in the germline V gene. The V end was cut by 0 bases, the J end by 3 bases, with 12 bases between. This CDR3 comprises 15 residues. Here the CDR3 reads CASSLVGGRDYGYTF. CDR3 DNA sequence: TGCGCCAGCAGCTTGGTCGGGGGGCGCGACTATGGCTACACCTTC. Combining the CDR3 with reference TRBV5-1 and TRBJ1-2 gives the whole variable domain KAGVTQTPRYLIKTRGQQVTLSCSPISGHRSVSWYQQTPGQGLQFLFEYFSETQRNKGNFPGRFSGRQFSNSRSEMNVSTLELGDSALYLCASSLVGGRDYGYTFGSGTRLTVV.

The chain is built from TRBV18 and TRBJ2-1; TRBD2 matches at 8 bases. V lost 3 bases and J lost 6; bases outside the gene matches: 4. Germline CDR1 KGHSH, CDR2 LQKENI. This CDR3 has 14 residues. CDR3 protein: CASSPGLVGNEQFF. The CDR3, as DNA: TGTGCCAGCTCACCGGGACTAGTCGGCAATGAGCAGTTCTTC.